This T cell receptor (beta chain) was documented in a study of T-cell reconstitution after alpha-beta-depleted transplantation in children. The library targeted TCRbeta and was prepared with unique molecular identifiers. Via MiXCR, TCRdb re-called the PCR reads, giving one row per CDR3 protein. This table has hundreds of thousands of distinct CDR3 sequences, over 20% appearing once. The germline V gene has CDR1 LGHDT and CDR2 YNNKEL (reference sequence). This CDR3 contains 14 residues. V lost 1 base to trimming and J lost 4 bases, with 8 bases between them. The TCR sequence derives from a girl aged 2 to 9 with Fanconi anemia, due to receive a stem cell transplant. The sequences come from PBMCs, collected before TCRalphabeta/CD19-depleted stem cell transplant. V usage is TRBV3-1 and J usage is TRBJ1-5; D uncertain. This CDR3 reads CASSQGGDNQPQHF. CDR3 DNA sequence: TGTGCCAGCAGCCAAGGCGGGGATAATCAGCCCCAGCATTTT.